The clone carrying this TCR beta chain has a count of ten or more. The antigen remains undetermined. The data derive from a study of T cells after yellow fever vaccination. Study overall: Preparation of fractions with low cell numbers was performed using SMART-Seq v4 Ultra Low Input. General study results and limits: Repertoires obtained by FACS sorting could include abundant clonotypes that entered as contaminants from the bulk population. Few clonotypes appeared in both CD4 and CD8 compartments.

The V and J ends lost 4 bases and 2 bases respectively, with 15 bases between them. CDR1 and CDR2 from the germline V gene are SEHNR and FQNEAQ (reference sequence). This CDR3 is 15 amino acids long. TCRdb ran MiXCR on the 5' RACE reads and lists one entry per CDR3 protein. The sample carries some 350,000 distinct CDR3 sequences, over 5% recorded once. This clonotype was obtained from a man aged 30 to 39 who received the YFV17D yellow fever vaccine. The sample was PBMCs, taken 5 days after the yellow fever booster vaccination. The V gene is TRBV7-9, the J gene TRBJ2-7; tentatively, D is TRBD1 (5 bases). CDR3 protein: CASSSLTGPPYEQYF. Written as DNA, the CDR3 is TGTGCCAGCAGCTCACTAACAGGCCCCCCCTACGAGCAGTACTTC.